The 28 T cell receptor beta chains given below trace back to one sample, sequenced in a study of monozygotic twins with inflammatory bowel disease. Following a re-call of the 5' RACE reads, TCRdb has one entry per CDR3 protein and lacks DNA. In total, the table holds about 420,000 distinct CDR3 sequences. Sequencing was performed on blood. Receptors were obtained from a human donor with ulcerative colitis or Crohn's disease, or a healthy co-twin of an affected twin (not recorded which).

The genes are TRBV10-3 and TRBJ2-7; TCRdb names TRBD1, which stays unverified in the absence of DNA. Germline V gene sequence: CDR1 ENHRY, CDR2 SYGVKD. CDR3 length: 16 amino acids. CDR3 in amino acids: CAISVSGTGGFYEQYF.

This chain connects TRBV12-3 or TRBV12-4 to TRBJ1-6; the D gene TCRdb calls, TRBD1, cannot be checked with no DNA. The CDR3 length is 14 residues. This chain's CDR3 is CASSPQGYNSPLHF.

The chain couples TRBV20-1 to TRBJ2-1; lacking DNA, the TRBD2 call made by TCRdb goes unchecked. The CDR3 consists of 14 residues. Germline CDR1 reads DFQATT; CDR2 reads SNEGSKA (reference sequence). CDR3 amino acids: CSATQRVGGNEQFF.

The V gene is TRBV4-1, the J gene TRBJ2-7; TCRdb's D gene call, TRBD1, goes unchecked for lack of DNA. Germline V gene data show CDR1 as MGHRA and CDR2 as YSYEKL. The CDR3 is 13 residues long. This CDR3 reads CASSHQGADEQYF.

This chain uses TRBV5-1 with TRBJ1-6; TCRdb names TRBD1, which stays unverified in the absence of DNA. Germline-derived CDR1 and CDR2 are SGHRS and YFSETQ. The CDR3 is 18 amino acids. The CDR3 protein is CASSLTPPGQGDNSPLHF.

The chain employs TRBV7-2 and TRBJ1-1; TCRdb's assignment of TRBD1 cannot be checked, as there is no DNA. The CDR3 consists of 15 residues. The V gene's germline CDR1 is SGHTA and CDR2 FQGNSA. This chain's CDR3 is CASSLEGRGGTEAFF.

This chain links TRBV6-6 with TRBJ2-3. Germline CDR1 and CDR2: MNHNY and SVGAGI (reference sequence). This CDR3 has 13 residues. CDR3 region: CASSRVKRDTQYF.

The chain employs TRBV11-3 and TRBJ2-7; as DNA is missing, the TRBD2 call by TCRdb cannot be tested. The germline gives CDR1 SGHNT, CDR2 YENEEA. The CDR3 extends over 13 amino acids. The CDR3 reads CASSRDLGGEQYF.

The rearrangement links TRBV3-1 to TRBJ1-2; TCRdb indicates TRBD1, and absent DNA this call remains unverified. Germline CDR1 is LGHDT and CDR2 is YNNKEL (reference sequence). This CDR3 region has 15 residues. CDR3 sequence: CASQPRAGRDYGYTF.

The CDR3 spells CASSLYAGNPSFFF. The chain is built from TRBV7-2 and TRBJ2-1. This CDR3 contains 14 residues. CDR1 is SGHTA and CDR2 is FQGNSA in the germline V gene.

The chain is built from TRBV27 and TRBJ1-6; TCRdb's assignment of TRBD1 cannot be checked, as there is no DNA. Germline CDR1 and CDR2: MNHEY and SMNVEV (reference sequence). The CDR3 is 15 amino acids. CDR3 sequence reads: CASSRTGQGNSPLHF.

The CDR3 is CASREGQGVNTIYF. This chain connects TRBV6-1 to TRBJ1-3. The CDR3 is 14 residues long. The germline V gene has CDR1 MNHNS and CDR2 SASEGT.

The chain recombines TRBV3-1 with TRBJ2-2; TCRdb picks TRBD1, but there is no DNA to check that call. Germline CDR1 and CDR2: LGHDT and YNNKEL (reference sequence). The CDR3 covers 15 residues. CDR3 amino acids: CASSRTVANTGELFF.

The chain links TRBV20-1 to TRBJ2-7; TCRdb selects TRBD2, and the lack of DNA leaves this call unchecked. Looked up from germline, CDR1 is DFQATT and CDR2 is SNEGSKA (reference sequence). The CDR3 has 15 amino acids. The CDR3 protein is CSARDGTSGSYEQYF.

This chain connects TRBV20-1 to TRBJ2-4; TCRdb selects TRBD2, and the lack of DNA leaves this call unchecked. The CDR3 runs to 15 residues. The germline CDR1 and CDR2 sequences are DFQATT and SNEGSKA (reference sequence). The CDR3 is CSASTLSSAKNIQYF.

The CDR3 here is CASSPGDGGNQPQHF. This chain uses TRBV5-1 with TRBJ1-5; TCRdb's D gene call, TRBD1, goes unchecked for lack of DNA. The CDR3 has 15 residues. Germline V CDR1 and CDR2: SGHRS, YFSETQ.

The rearrangement uses TRBV7-2 and TRBJ2-3; TCRdb reports TRBD1, a call that lacks DNA to check it against. The CDR3 loop spans 15 amino acids. Per the germline V gene, CDR1 is SGHTA and CDR2 is FQGNSA. CDR3 in amino acids: CASSPPGQFSDTQYF.

The chain employs TRBV11-2 and TRBJ1-1; the D call of TRBD1 rests on TCRdb alone, since no DNA is present to check it. The germline V gene has CDR1 SGHAT and CDR2 FQNNGV. This CDR3 spans 18 amino acids. The CDR3 spells CASSLDGTGFLLNTEAFF. Combining the CDR3 with reference TRBV11-2 and TRBJ1-1 gives the whole variable domain EAGVAQSPRYKIIEKRQSVAFWCNPISGHATLYWYQQILGQGPKLLIQFQNNGVVDDSQLPKDRFSAERLKGVDSTLKIQPAKLEDSAVYLCASSLDGTGFLLNTEAFFGQGTRLTVV.

J is TRBJ2-1 and V is TRBV15; lacking DNA, the TRBD2 call made by TCRdb goes unchecked. The CDR3 runs to 14 residues. From germline, CDR1 is LNHNV and CDR2 YYDKDF (reference sequence). CDR3 region: CATSRAGGGASRFF.

CDR3 loop: CASRKGGSYEQYF. V is TRBV6-6 and J is TRBJ2-7. This CDR3 has 13 residues. Germline V lookup: CDR1 MNHNY, CDR2 SVGAGI (reference sequence).

The genes are TRBV5-6 and TRBJ2-3; TCRdb indicates TRBD2, and absent DNA this call remains unverified. The CDR3 runs to 19 residues. Germline V gene lookup returns CDR1 SGHDT and CDR2 YYEEEE. Here the CDR3 reads CASSPAALRGAGGTDTQYF.

The chain has TRBV19 and TRBJ1-6; there is no DNA to check the TCRdb D call of TRBD1. CDR3 size: 15 residues. Germline CDR1 reads LNHDA; CDR2 reads SQIVND (reference sequence). The CDR3 region is CASSTTGTVKSPLHF.

The J gene is TRBJ1-5, the V gene TRBV12-3 or TRBV12-4. This CDR3 contains 13 residues. CDR3 sequence reads: CASCRGPDQPQHF.

The V and J genes are TRBV19 and TRBJ2-4. This CDR3 is 12 amino acids long. Germline CDR1 and CDR2: LNHDA and SQIVND (reference sequence). The CDR3 spells CASMGSKNIQYF.

The rearrangement uses TRBV11-2 and TRBJ2-5; TCRdb's D call of TRBD1 is untestable without DNA. Germline CDR1 reads SGHAT; CDR2 reads FQNNGV. The CDR3 runs 15 residues. CDR3 sequence: CASSSRATGLETQYF. Full variable domain (rest looked up from reference TRBV11-2 and TRBJ2-5): EAGVAQSPRYKIIEKRQSVAFWCNPISGHATLYWYQQILGQGPKLLIQFQNNGVVDDSQLPKDRFSAERLKGVDSTLKIQPAKLEDSAVYLCASSSRATGLETQYFGPGTRLLVL.

The J gene is TRBJ2-1, the V gene TRBV20-1; TCRdb calls TRBD2, which cannot be checked without DNA. Per the germline V gene, CDR1 is DFQATT and CDR2 is SNEGSKA (reference sequence). CDR3 length equals 12 residues. The CDR3 spells CSVRADYNEQFF.

The chain employs TRBV3-1 and TRBJ2-5; the D gene TCRdb calls, TRBD2, cannot be checked with no DNA. The CDR3 totals 17 residues. Germline values: CDR1 LGHDT, CDR2 YNNKEL (reference sequence). The CDR3 reads CASSPGLAGGRGETQYF.

This sequence joins TRBV3-1 and TRBJ2-3; TCRdb calls TRBD2, which cannot be checked without DNA. The germline V gene encodes CDR1 LGHDT and CDR2 YNNKEL (reference sequence). This CDR3 region has 15 residues. CDR3 residues: CASSQAGRGTDTQYF.